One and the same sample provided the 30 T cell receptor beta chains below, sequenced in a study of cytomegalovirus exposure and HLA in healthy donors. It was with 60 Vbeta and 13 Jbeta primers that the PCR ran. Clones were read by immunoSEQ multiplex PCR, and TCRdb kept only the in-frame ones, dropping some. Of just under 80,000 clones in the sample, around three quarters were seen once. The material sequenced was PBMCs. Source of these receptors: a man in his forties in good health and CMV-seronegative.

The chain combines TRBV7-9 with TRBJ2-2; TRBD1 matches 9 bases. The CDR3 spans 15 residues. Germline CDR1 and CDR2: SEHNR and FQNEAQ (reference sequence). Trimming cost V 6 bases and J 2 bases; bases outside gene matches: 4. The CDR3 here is CASREGQGNTGELFF. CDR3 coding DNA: TGTGCCAGCAGGGAGGGACAGGGCAACACCGGGGAGCTGTTTTTT.

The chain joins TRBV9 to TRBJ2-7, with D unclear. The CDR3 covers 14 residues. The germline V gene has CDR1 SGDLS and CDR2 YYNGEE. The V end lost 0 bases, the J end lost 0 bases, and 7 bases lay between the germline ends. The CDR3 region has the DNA TGTGCCAGCAGCGTAGATTACAGCTCCTACGAGCAGTACTTC. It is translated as CASSVDYSSYEQYF.

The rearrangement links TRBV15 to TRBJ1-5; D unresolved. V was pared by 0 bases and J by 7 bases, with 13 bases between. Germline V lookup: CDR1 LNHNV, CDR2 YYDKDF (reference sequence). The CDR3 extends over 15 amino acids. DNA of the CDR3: TGTGCCACCAGCAGAGATTTTGGGAGAGGACAGCCCCAGCATTTT. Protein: CATSRDFGRGQPQHF.

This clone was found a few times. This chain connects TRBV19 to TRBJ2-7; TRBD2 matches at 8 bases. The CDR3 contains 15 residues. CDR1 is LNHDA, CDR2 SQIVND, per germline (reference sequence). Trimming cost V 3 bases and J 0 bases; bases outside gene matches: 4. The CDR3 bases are TGTGCCAGTAGTATGTCGGGGGGGGTCTCCTACGAGCAGTACTTC. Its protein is CASSMSGGVSYEQYF.

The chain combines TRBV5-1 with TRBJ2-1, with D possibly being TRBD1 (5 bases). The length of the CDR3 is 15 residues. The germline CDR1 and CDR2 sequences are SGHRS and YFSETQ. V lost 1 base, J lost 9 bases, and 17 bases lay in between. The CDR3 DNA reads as TGCGCCAGCAGCTTGCGGCAGGGTGAACTTAGTGAGCAGTTCTTC. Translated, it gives CASSLRQGELSEQFF.

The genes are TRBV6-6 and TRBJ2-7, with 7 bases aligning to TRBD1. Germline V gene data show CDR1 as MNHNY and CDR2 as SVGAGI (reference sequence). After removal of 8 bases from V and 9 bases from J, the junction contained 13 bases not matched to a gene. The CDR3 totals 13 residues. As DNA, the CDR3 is TGTGCCAGCCGGCCAGGGGGTACCCTCTGGCAGTACTTC. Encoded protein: CASRPGGTLWQYF.

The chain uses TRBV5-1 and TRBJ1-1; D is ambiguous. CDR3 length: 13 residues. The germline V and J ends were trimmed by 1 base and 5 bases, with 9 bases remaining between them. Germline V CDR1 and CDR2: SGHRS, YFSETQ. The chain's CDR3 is CASSLFSQTEAFF. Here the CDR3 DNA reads TGCGCCAGCAGCTTGTTCTCACAGACTGAAGCTTTCTTT.

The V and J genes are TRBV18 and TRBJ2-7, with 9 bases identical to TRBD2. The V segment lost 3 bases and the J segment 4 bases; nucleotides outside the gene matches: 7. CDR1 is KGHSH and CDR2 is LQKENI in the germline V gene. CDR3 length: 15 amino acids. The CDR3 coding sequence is TGTGCCAGCTCACCTAGGCTAGCGGGAATATACGAGCAGTACTTC. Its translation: CASSPRLAGIYEQYF. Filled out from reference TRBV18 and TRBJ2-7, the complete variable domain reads NAGVMQNPRHLVRRRGQEARLRCSPMKGHSHVYWYRQLPEEGLKFMVYLQKENIIDESGMPKERFSAEFPKEGPSILRIQQVVRGDSAAYFCASSPRLAGIYEQYFGPGTRLTVT.

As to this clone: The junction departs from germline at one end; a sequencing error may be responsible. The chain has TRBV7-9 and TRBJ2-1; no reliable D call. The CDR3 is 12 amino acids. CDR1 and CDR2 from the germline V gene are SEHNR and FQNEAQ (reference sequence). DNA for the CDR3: TGTTCCAGCAGCTTAATAGTGTATGAGCAGTTCTTC. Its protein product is CSSSLIVYEQFF.

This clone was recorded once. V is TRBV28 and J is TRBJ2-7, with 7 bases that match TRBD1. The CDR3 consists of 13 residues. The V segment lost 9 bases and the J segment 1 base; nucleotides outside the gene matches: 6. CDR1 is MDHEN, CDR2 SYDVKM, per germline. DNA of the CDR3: TGTGCCAGTCAACGACAGGGATCCTACGAGCAGTACTTC. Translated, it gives CASQRQGSYEQYF.

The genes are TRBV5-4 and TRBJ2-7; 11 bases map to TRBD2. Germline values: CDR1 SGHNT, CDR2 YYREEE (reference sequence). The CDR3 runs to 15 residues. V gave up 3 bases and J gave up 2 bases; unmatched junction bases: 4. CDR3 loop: CASSSASGGPYEQYF. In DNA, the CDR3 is TGTGCCAGCAGCTCAGCTAGCGGGGGGCCCTACGAGCAGTACTTC.

The CDR3 DNA reads as TGTGCCAGCAGAAACTTACAGGGAACGGGCCGAGTAGGTACGCAGTATTTT. Translating gives CASRNLQGTGRVGTQYF. The V and J genes are TRBV7-8 and TRBJ2-3; possible D gene TRBD1, 6 bases. V gave up 6 bases and J gave up 8 bases, with 27 bases separating them. The germline gives CDR1 SGHVS, CDR2 FQNEAQ. The CDR3 is 17 residues long. The full variable domain, in which reference TRBV7-8 and TRBJ2-3 provide the parts outside the CDR3, is GAGVSQSPRYKVAKRGQDVALRCDPISGHVSLFWYQQALGQGPEFLTYFQNEAQLDKSGLPSDRFFAERPEGSVSTLKIQRTQQEDSAVYLCASRNLQGTGRVGTQYFGPGTRLTVL.

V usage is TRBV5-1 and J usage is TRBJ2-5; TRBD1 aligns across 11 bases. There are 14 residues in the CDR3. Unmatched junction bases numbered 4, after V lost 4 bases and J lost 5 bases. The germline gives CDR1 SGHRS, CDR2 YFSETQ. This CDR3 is CASSGTGGWETQYF. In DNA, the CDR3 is TGCGCCAGCAGCGGGACAGGGGGTTGGGAGACCCAGTACTTC.

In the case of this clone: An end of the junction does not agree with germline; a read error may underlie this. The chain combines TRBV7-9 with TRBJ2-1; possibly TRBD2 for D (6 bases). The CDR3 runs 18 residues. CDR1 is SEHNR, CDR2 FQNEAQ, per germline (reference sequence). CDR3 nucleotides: TGTGCCAGCAGCGAGGAGACAGCGGGTACACTCTTTTACATTGAGCAGTTCTTC. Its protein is CASSEETAGTLFYIEQFF. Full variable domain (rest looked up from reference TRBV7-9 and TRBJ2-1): DTGVSQNPRHKITKRGQNVTFRCDPISEHNRLYWYRQTLGQGPEFLTYFQNEAQLEKSRLLSDRFSAERPKGSFSTLEIQRTEQGDSAMYLCASSEETAGTLFYIEQFFGPGTRLTVL.

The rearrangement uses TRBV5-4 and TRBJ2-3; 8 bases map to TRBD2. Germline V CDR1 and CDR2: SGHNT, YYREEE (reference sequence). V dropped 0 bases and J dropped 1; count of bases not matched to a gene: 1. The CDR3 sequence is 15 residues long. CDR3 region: CASSLAAGGTDTQYF. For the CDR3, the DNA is TGTGCCAGCAGCTTGGCAGCGGGGGGCACAGATACGCAGTATTTT.

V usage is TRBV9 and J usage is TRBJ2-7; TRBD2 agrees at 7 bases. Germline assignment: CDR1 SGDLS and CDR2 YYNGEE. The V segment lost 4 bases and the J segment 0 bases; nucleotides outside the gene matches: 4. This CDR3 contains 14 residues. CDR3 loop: CASSLGGSSYEQYF. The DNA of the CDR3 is TGTGCCAGCAGCCTCGGCGGGAGCTCCTACGAGCAGTACTTC.

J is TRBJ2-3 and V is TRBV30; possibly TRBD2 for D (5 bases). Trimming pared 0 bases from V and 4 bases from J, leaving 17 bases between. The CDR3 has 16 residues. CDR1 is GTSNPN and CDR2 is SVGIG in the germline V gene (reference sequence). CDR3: CAWSVYPGSRADTQYF. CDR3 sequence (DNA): TGTGCCTGGAGTGTATATCCGGGATCCCGCGCAGATACGCAGTATTTT.

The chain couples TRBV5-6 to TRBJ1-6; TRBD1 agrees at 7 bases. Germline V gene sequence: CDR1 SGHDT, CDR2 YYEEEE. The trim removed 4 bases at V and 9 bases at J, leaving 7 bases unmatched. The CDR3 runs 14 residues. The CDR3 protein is CASSANDRASPLHF. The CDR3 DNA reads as TGTGCCAGCAGCGCTAATGACAGGGCTTCACCCCTCCACTTT.

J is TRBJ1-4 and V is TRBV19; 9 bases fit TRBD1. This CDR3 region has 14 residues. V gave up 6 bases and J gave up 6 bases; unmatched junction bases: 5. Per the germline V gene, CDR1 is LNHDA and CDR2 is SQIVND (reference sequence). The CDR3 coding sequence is TGTGCCAGTAGCAACAGGGGGCTAGATGAAAAACTGTTTTTT. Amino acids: CASSNRGLDEKLFF. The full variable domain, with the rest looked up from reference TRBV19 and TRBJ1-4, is DGGITQSPKYLFRKEGQNVTLSCEQNLNHDAMYWYRQDPGQGLRLIYYSQIVNDFQKGDIAEGYSVSREKKESFPLTVTSAQKNPTAFYLCASSNRGLDEKLFFGSGTQLSVL.

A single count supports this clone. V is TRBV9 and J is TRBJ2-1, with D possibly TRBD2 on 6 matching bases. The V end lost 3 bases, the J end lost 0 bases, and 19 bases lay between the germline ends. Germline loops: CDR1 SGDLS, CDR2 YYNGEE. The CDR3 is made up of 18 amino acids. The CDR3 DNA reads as TGTGCCAGCAGCGCCACGGGAGCTTTGGCTAGCTCCTACAATGAGCAGTTCTTC. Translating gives CASSATGALASSYNEQFF.

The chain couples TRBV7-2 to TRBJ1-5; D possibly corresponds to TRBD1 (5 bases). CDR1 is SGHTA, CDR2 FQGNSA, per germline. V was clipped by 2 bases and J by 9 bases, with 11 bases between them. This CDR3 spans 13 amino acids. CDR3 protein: CASSLTSGLPQHF. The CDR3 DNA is TGTGCCAGCAGCTTAACTTCAGGGTTGCCCCAGCATTTT.

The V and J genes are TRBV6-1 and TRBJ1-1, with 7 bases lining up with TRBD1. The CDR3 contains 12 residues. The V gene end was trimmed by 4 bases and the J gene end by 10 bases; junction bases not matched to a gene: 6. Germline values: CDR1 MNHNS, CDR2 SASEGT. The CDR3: CASSGRQGVAFF. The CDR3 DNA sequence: TGTGCCAGCAGTGGGAGACAGGGTGTAGCTTTCTTT.

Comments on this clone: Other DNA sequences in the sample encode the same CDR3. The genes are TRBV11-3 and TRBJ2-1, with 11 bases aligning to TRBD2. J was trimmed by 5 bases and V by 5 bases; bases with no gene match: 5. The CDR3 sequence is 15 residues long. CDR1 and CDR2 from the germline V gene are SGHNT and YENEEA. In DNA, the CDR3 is TGTGCCAGCAGCCTTAGCGGGAGGGCCGACAATGAGCAGTTCTTC. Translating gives CASSLSGRADNEQFF.

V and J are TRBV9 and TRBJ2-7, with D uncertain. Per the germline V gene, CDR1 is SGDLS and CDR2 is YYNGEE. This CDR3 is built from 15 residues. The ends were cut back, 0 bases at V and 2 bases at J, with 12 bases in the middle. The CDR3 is CASSVETGDTYEQYF. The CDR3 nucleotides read TGTGCCAGCAGCGTAGAGACCGGAGATACCTACGAGCAGTACTTC.

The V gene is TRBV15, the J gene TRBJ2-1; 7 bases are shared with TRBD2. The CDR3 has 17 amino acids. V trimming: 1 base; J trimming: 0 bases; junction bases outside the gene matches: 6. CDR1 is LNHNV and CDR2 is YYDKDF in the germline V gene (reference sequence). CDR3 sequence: CATSRVIGGSSYNEQFF. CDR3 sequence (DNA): TGTGCCACCAGCAGAGTGATCGGCGGGAGCTCCTACAATGAGCAGTTCTTC.

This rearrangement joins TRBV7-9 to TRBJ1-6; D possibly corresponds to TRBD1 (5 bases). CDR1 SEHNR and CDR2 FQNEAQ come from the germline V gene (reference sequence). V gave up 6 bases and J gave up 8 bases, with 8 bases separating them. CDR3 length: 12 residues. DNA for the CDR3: TGTGCCAGCAGGACGACAGATTCACCCCTCCACTTT. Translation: CASRTTDSPLHF.

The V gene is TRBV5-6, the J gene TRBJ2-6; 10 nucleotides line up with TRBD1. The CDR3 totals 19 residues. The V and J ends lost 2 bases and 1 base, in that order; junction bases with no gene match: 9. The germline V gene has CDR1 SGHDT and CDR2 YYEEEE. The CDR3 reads CASSFLQGQGWSGANVLTF. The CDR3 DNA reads TGTGCCAGCAGCTTCCTTCAGGGACAGGGGTGGTCTGGGGCCAACGTCCTGACTTTC. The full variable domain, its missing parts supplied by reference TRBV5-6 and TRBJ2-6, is DAGVTQSPTHLIKTRGQQVTLRCSPKSGHDTVSWYQQALGQGPQFIFQYYEEEERQRGNFPDRFSGHQFPNYSSELNVNALLLGDSALYLCASSFLQGQGWSGANVLTFGAGSRLTVL.

CDR3 DNA sequence: TGTGCCAGCACCCGTCAAGCCACAGATACGCAGTATTTT. This gives the protein CASTRQATDTQYF. This chain uses TRBV9 with TRBJ2-3, with D uncertain. The CDR3 has 13 amino acids. Germline values: CDR1 SGDLS, CDR2 YYNGEE. The V gene lost 6 bases and the J gene lost 2 bases, with 10 bases spanning the gap.

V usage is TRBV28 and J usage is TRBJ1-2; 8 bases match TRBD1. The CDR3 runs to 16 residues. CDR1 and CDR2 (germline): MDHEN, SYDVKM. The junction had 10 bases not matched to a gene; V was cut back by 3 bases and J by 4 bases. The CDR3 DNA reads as TGTGCCAGCAGTTTTCGGACAGGGACTGGGGTCTATGGCTACACCTTC. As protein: CASSFRTGTGVYGYTF.

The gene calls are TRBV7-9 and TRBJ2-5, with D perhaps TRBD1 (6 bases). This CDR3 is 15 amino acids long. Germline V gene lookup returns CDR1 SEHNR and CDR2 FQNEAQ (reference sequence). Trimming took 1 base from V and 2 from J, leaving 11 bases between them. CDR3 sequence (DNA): TGTGCCAGCAGCTTAGAGGTGGGGGCGCAAGAGACCCAGTACTTC. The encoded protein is CASSLEVGAQETQYF.